This T cell receptor beta chain emerged from a study of vaccination and CD4 T cells after COVID-19. On the study more broadly: Either a CEFX pool, an HIV-1 Nef pool, or no peptide was added to control cultures.

The treatment: roughly 10-day PBMC culture with coronavirus spike peptide pools or control peptides (ViraFEST assay). Cultured CD4+ T cell DNA underwent sequencing with the Oncomine TCR Beta short-read assay. TCRdb re-called the PCR reads through MiXCR, storing one row per CDR3 protein. The table lists under 13,000 distinct CDR3 sequences, 41% of them singletons. Trimming shortened V by 3 bases and J by 2 bases, and 5 bases separated the two germline ends. Germline V gene lookup returns CDR1 MNHEY and CDR2 SMNVEV (reference sequence). The CDR3 covers 13 residues. In regard to this clonotype: Its antigen is not known.

The sample consisted of CD4+ T cells from blood, cultured in vitro, taken after SARS-CoV-2 vaccination. V is TRBV27 and J is TRBJ2-1, with D unresolved. This clonotype originated in a human donor who had recovered from COVID-19. The CDR3 reads CASSFRTYNEQFF. The CDR3 region has the DNA TGTGCCAGCAGTTTCCGGACCTACAATGAGCAGTTCTTC.